The 14 T cell receptor beta chains below were found in one sample sequenced in a study of cytomegalovirus exposure and HLA in healthy donors. The PCR was carried out with 60 Vbeta primers and 13 Jbeta primers. Profiling relied on immunoSEQ multiplex PCR, and the TCRdb table lists in-frame clones only, not all of them. The sample shows about 90,000 clones, roughly 74% of them seen only once. Sequencing was performed on PBMCs. These receptors were taken from a woman aged 18-29 years in good health and CMV-seropositive.

The chain joins TRBV14 to TRBJ2-5, with 10 positions matching TRBD1. The DNA end favors TRBJ2-7, so the J call may be wrong. Germline values: CDR1 SGHDN, CDR2 FVKESK. The CDR3 sequence is 17 residues long. The CDR3 loop is CASSHYHPGQGSYEQYF. The CDR3 DNA reads TGTGCCAGCAGCCATTACCATCCGGGACAGGGGTCCTACGAGCAGTACTTC.

The gene calls are TRBV29-1 and TRBJ2-1, with TRBD1 identical over 7 bases. Germline trimming cut 6 bases from V and 7 bases from J; bases unmatched to any gene: 9. The germline V gene has CDR1 SQVTM and CDR2 ANQGSEA. There are 13 residues in the CDR3. CDR3 sequence (DNA): TGCAGCGTAGGCGACAGGGATCGGAATGAGCAGTTCTTC. Encoded protein: CSVGDRDRNEQFF.

The chain employs TRBV27 and TRBJ2-1; TRBD1 is a possible D gene (5 bases). Trimming removed 2 bases at V and 5 bases at J, with 13 bases between. Looked up from germline, CDR1 is MNHEY and CDR2 is SMNVEV (reference sequence). This CDR3 region has 15 residues. CDR3: CASSLTGQPNNEQFF. CDR3 bases: TGTGCCAGCAGTTTAACAGGCCAGCCGAACAATGAGCAGTTCTTC.

The CDR3 coding sequence is TGTGCCAGCAGCGCTGGACAGGGGGACTATGGCTACACCTTC. Protein sequence: CASSAGQGDYGYTF. The chain couples TRBV7-9 to TRBJ1-2; 10 positions match TRBD1. Germline values: CDR1 SEHNR, CDR2 FQNEAQ (reference sequence). Trimming cost V 5 bases and J 3 bases; bases outside gene matches: 3. The length of the CDR3 is 14 residues.

This chain connects TRBV7-3 to TRBJ2-3, with a possible D match to TRBD2 (5 bases). Trimming took off 3 bases at V and 1 base at J, with 8 bases between the two ends. From germline, CDR1 is SGHTA and CDR2 FQGTGA. This CDR3 comprises 14 residues. The CDR3 loop is CASSLGSRTDTQYF. In DNA, the CDR3 is TGTGCCAGCAGCTTGGGGAGCCGCACAGATACGCAGTATTTT.

V gene TRBV29-1 combines with J gene TRBJ1-2; D perhaps matches TRBD1 (6 bases). Germline lookup yields CDR1 SQVTM and CDR2 ANQGSEA. The CDR3 covers 13 residues. Trimming stripped 0 bases from V and 9 bases from J, with 14 bases between. The CDR3 loop reads CSVEDTGLRSYTF. For the CDR3, the DNA is TGCAGCGTTGAAGACACAGGGCTGCGGAGCTACACCTTC.

This clone has more than one count but fewer than ten. This rearrangement joins TRBV29-1 to TRBJ1-3; tentatively, D is TRBD1 (5 bases). In germline, CDR1 is SQVTM, CDR2 ANQGSEA. This CDR3 region has 15 residues. V lost 6 bases, J lost 3 bases, and 18 bases lay in between. The CDR3 here is CSVPLTGGDGNTIYF. The CDR3, as DNA: TGCAGCGTGCCACTAACGGGGGGGGATGGAAACACCATATATTTT.

This chain links TRBV2 with TRBJ1-2; D is perhaps TRBD1 (5 bases). This CDR3 contains 14 residues. Germline V CDR1 and CDR2: SNHLY, FYNNEI. V lost 4 bases to trimming and J lost 2 bases, with 11 bases between them. CDR3 nucleotide sequence: TGTGCCAGCAGTGGGGGCAGGACCAACTATGGCTACACCTTC. Protein sequence: CASSGGRTNYGYTF.

This clone has only one observation. This chain connects TRBV7-2 to TRBJ2-1; TRBD1 matches 9 bases. With V trimmed by 5 bases and J by 6 bases, 11 bases remained unmatched. CDR1 and CDR2 from the germline V gene are SGHTA and FQGNSA. This CDR3 is 16 amino acids long. The DNA for the CDR3 is TGTGCCAGCAGCCAACAGGGGGCCCGACTCGGCAATGAGCAGTTCTTC. It is translated as CASSQQGARLGNEQFF.

The count of this clone is one. The genes are TRBV9 and TRBJ2-7, with a weak D call TRBD1 (6 bases). V was pared by 0 bases and J by 5 bases, with 12 bases between. This CDR3 has 14 amino acids. CDR1 and CDR2 (germline): SGDLS, YYNGEE. CDR3 in DNA: TGTGCCAGCAGCGTAGACATGGCAGGGGACGAGCAGTACTTC. This translates into CASSVDMAGDEQYF.

The rearrangement uses TRBV7-6 and TRBJ2-3; 8 bases agree with TRBD2. The V segment lost 8 bases and the J segment 1 base; nucleotides outside the gene matches: 8. CDR1 SGHVS and CDR2 FNYEAQ come from the germline V gene. This CDR3 is 15 amino acids long. CDR3 protein: CASSQRGLGTDTQYF. The CDR3 coding sequence is TGTGCCAGCTCCCAGCGGGGGCTCGGCACAGATACGCAGTATTTT. Full variable domain (missing parts from reference TRBV7-6 and TRBJ2-3): GAGVSQSPRYKVTKRGQDVALRCDPISGHVSLYWYRQALGQGPEFLTYFNYEAQQDKSGLPNDRFSAERPEGSISTLTIQRTEQRDSAMYRCASSQRGLGTDTQYFGPGTRLTVL.

The chain has TRBV6-5 and TRBJ1-2, with 9 bases matching TRBD1. The CDR3 covers 14 residues. V trimming: 2 bases; J trimming: 6 bases; junction bases outside the gene matches: 4. Germline V gene data show CDR1 as MNHEY and CDR2 as SVGAGI. The CDR3 region is CASSYKRTGDGYTF. In DNA form, the CDR3 reads TGTGCCAGCAGTTACAAACGGACAGGGGATGGCTACACCTTC.

The gene calls are TRBV4-2 and TRBJ1-1; TRBD1 agrees at 8 bases. Trimming took 4 bases from V and 0 from J; bases not matched to a gene: 7. The CDR3 sequence is 16 residues long. The germline CDR1 and CDR2 sequences are LGHNA and YNFKEQ. The CDR3 region has the DNA TGTGCCAGCAGCCGGCCGGGGACAGGCATGAACACTGAAGCTTTCTTT. It translates to CASSRPGTGMNTEAFF.

This clone occurred once. The rearrangement uses TRBV11-2 and TRBJ1-3; D possibly corresponds to TRBD1 (5 bases). CDR1 is SGHAT and CDR2 is FQNNGV in the germline V gene. The CDR3 is made up of 17 amino acids. V was clipped by 4 bases and J by 0 bases, with 16 bases between them. CDR3 amino acids: CASSSPWEGSSGNTIYF. The CDR3 bases are TGTGCCAGCAGCTCCCCCTGGGAGGGGAGCTCTGGAAACACCATATATTTT.